This is a list of T cell receptor beta chains from one sample in a study of blood T cells in healthy people across ages. MiXCR, applied by TCRdb to the 5' RACE reads, yields one record per CDR3 protein. The sample lists 800,000 to 900,000 distinct CDR3 sequences; approximately 59% were seen once. The sample was blood. The receptors derive from a man younger than 45 in good health. The CDR3 runs from the conserved cysteine through the conserved F or W. A D gene is named only where the DNA matches it firmly. Size values are once, few and many counts, or a class for expanded clones, and some rows have none.

j_call clone_size cdr3_length v_call d_call cdr3_nt cdr3_aa
TRBJ1-4 once 14 TRBV9 TRBD1 TGTGCCAGCAGCCCGAGGACAGGGGTCGAAAAACTGTTTTTT CASSPRTGVEKLFF
TRBJ2-5 few 15 TRBV2 . TGTGCCAGCAATGCGATCAGAGCGGCGCAAGAGACCCAGTACTTC CASNAIRAAQETQYF
TRBJ2-5 . 16 TRBV27 . TGTGCCAGCAGTTCCCTACTCCGGGGCTCGGGGGAGACCCAGTACTTC CASSSLLRGSGETQYF
TRBJ2-5 . 13 TRBV9 . TGTGCCAGCAGCGTAGAGGGCGGAGAGACCCAGTACTTC CASSVEGGETQYF
TRBJ2-1 . 14 TRBV29-1 . TGCAGCGTGGAACTAGGCCGGGGCGGTAATGAGCAGTTCTTC CSVELGRGGNEQFF
TRBJ2-3 . 15 TRBV9 TRBD2 TGTGCCAGCAGCTGGGATGGGGACTACACAGATACGCAGTATTTT CASSWDGDYTDTQYF
TRBJ2-5 few 16 TRBV4-3 TRBD1 TGCGCCAGCAGCCAAGACGTCGGGACAGGGTCAGAGACCCAGTACTTC CASSQDVGTGSETQYF
TRBJ2-4 . 13 TRBV7-3 . TGTGCCAGCAGCTCGGCCCCAGGGGATGAGCAGTACTTC CASSSAPGDEQYF
TRBJ2-7 . 15 TRBV10-2 TRBD2 TGCGCCAGCATCCGCCTAGCGGGGGGTACCTACGAGCAGTACTTC CASIRLAGGTYEQYF
TRBJ2-7 . 14 TRBV29-1 TRBD1 TGCAGCGTTGAAGCCCGAACAGGGGTAAAGACCCGGTACTTC CSVEARTGVKTRYF
TRBJ2-3 . 10 TRBV29-1 . TGCAGCGCCTGGACAGATACGCAGTATTTT CSAWTDTQYF
TRBJ2-1 . 13 TRBV29-1 . TGCAGCCGAGCGGAAAGCTCCTACAATGAGCAGTTCTTC CSRAESSYNEQFF
TRBJ2-3 . 17 TRBV7-2 TRBD2 TGTGCCAGCAGCCGAAAGCCGACTAGCGGACGCACAGATACGCAGTATTTT CASSRKPTSGRTDTQYF
TRBJ2-7 few 14 TRBV27 . TGTGCCAGCAGCCCCCCAGGTCTCTCCTACGAGCAGTACTTC CASSPPGLSYEQYF
TRBJ2-7 . 15 TRBV7-2 . TGTGCCAGCAGCTTAGCCCCAGGGGAAAGCTACGAGCAGTACTTC CASSLAPGESYEQYF
TRBJ2-3 . 13 TRBV12-3/TRBV12-4 . TGTGCCACGCAGAGGCCGGGCACAGATACGCAGTATTTT CATQRPGTDTQYF
TRBJ1-2 . 11 TRBV5-6 . TGTGCCAGCAACGCGGGGTTTGGCTACACCTTC CASNAGFGYTF
TRBJ2-1 . 16 TRBV7-3 TRBD2 TGTGCCAGCAGCTTAGGACTAGCGGGGGCCCACAATGAGCAGTTCTTC CASSLGLAGAHNEQFF
TRBJ2-7 . 13 TRBV15 TRBD1 TGTGCCACCAGAACCGGGACAGGGTTCGAGCAGTACTTT CATRTGTGFEQYF
TRBJ2-7 . 15 TRBV7-2 . TGTGCCAGCAACCTAGGGGGGGTAAGCTCCTACGAGCAGTACTTC CASNLGGVSSYEQYF
TRBJ2-6 . 18 TRBV10-3 TRBD1 TGTGCCATCAGTGCTGGGACAGGGGTCCTATCTGGGGCCAACGTCCTGACTTTC CAISAGTGVLSGANVLTF
TRBJ2-2 . 11 TRBV6-5 . TGTGCCAGCAGGTCCAACGGGGAGCTGTTTTTT CASRSNGELFF
TRBJ1-2 . 15 TRBV7-3 . TGTGCCAGCAGCCCGATTCGCGGGACGAACTATGGCTACACCTTC CASSPIRGTNYGYTF
TRBJ2-1 . 16 TRBV7-3 TRBD2 TGTGCCAGCAGCTTAAGGGGACTAGGTTCGGGCAATGAGCAGTTCTTC CASSLRGLGSGNEQFF
TRBJ2-7 . 16 TRBV11-1 . TGTGCCAGCAGCTTAAGGGGGGCGATCGGCTCCTACGAGCAGTACTTC CASSLRGAIGSYEQYF
TRBJ2-7 few 15 TRBV4-2 . TGTGCCAGCAGCCAAGATCCGAGCGGATACTACGAGCAGTACTTC CASSQDPSGYYEQYF
TRBJ2-7 few 14 TRBV6-5 TRBD1 TGTGCCAGCAGTAGAAGACAGGGCCCCTACGAGCAGTACTTC CASSRRQGPYEQYF
TRBJ1-2 . 22 TRBV3-1 . TGTGCCAGCAGCCAAGCATGGTCAGCAACCGACAGTATTCCGACCCCGGGCTATGGCTACACTTTC CASSQAWSATDSIPTPGYGYTF
TRBJ1-2 . 15 TRBV4-1 TRBD1 TGCGCCAGCAGCCAGTCCGCCGGGACAGGGCAAGGCTACACCTTC CASSQSAGTGQGYTF
TRBJ1-2 . 15 TRBV6-5 TRBD1 TGTGCCAGCAGTCGACAGGGCCGCGGGGACTATGGCTACACCTTC CASSRQGRGDYGYTF
TRBJ2-7 . 13 TRBV14 . TGTGCCAGCAGCCAAAACCGGGGAATCGAGCAGTACTTC CASSQNRGIEQYF
TRBJ1-6 . 15 TRBV12-3/TRBV12-4 . TGTGCCAGCAGTTCTTACCCGGGGGCCAATTCACCCCTCCACTTT CASSSYPGANSPLHF
TRBJ2-7 . 15 TRBV2 TRBD1 TGTGCCAGCAGTCGAGGACAGGGGTTAATCCACGAGCAGTACTTC CASSRGQGLIHEQYF
TRBJ1-6 few 15 TRBV9 . TGTGCCAGCAGCGTAGATGGGGTTTCGAATTCACCCCTCCACTTT CASSVDGVSNSPLHF
TRBJ2-1 . 16 TRBV14 TRBD2 TGTGCCAGCAGCCAAGGGGACTACCGATTTCAGAATGAGCAGTTCTTC CASSQGDYRFQNEQFF
TRBJ2-4 . 17 TRBV4-3 TRBD2 TGCGCCAGCAGCCCCCAGGCAACCCTAGCGGGGGTTGGCATTCAGTACTTC CASSPQATLAGVGIQYF
TRBJ2-7 . 18 TRBV2 . TGTGCCAGCAGTGAAGCCCCATTTGGGCTATTGGGCTCCTACGAGCAGTACTTC CASSEAPFGLLGSYEQYF
TRBJ1-2 . 13 TRBV10-3 TRBD1 TGTGCCATCAGGGACAGGGTAAACTATGGCTACACCTTC CAIRDRVNYGYTF
TRBJ2-1 . 14 TRBV7-9 . TGTGCCAGCAGCTTAAGCCCCGGGATCAATGAGCAGTTCTTC CASSLSPGINEQFF
TRBJ2-3 . 15 TRBV6-2/TRBV6-3 . TGTGCCAGCAGTCTCCCCCGAAGGGAGGCAGATACGCAGTATTTT CASSLPRREADTQYF
TRBJ2-7 once 16 TRBV6-2/TRBV6-3 . TGTGCCAGCAGTTTACTTCTCGTTCAGCAGACCTACGAGCAGTACTTC CASSLLLVQQTYEQYF
TRBJ2-1 . 15 TRBV7-9 TRBD2 TGTGCCAGCAGCTCCGGGACTAGCGGGGGGGCTAAGCAGTTCTTC CASSSGTSGGAKQFF
TRBJ2-2 few 13 TRBV5-5 . TGTGCCAGCAGCCTATCAATCACCGGGGAGCTGTTTTTT CASSLSITGELFF